These 25 T cell receptor beta chains were all obtained from the same sample, sequenced in a study of T cells after yellow fever vaccination. In TCRdb, the 5' RACE reads were re-called with MiXCR into one record per CDR3 protein. This table holds about 370,000 distinct CDR3 sequences, roughly 11% found once. The sequences come from PBMCs, collected on the day of the first yellow fever vaccination. The source of these receptors is a young man who received the YFV17D yellow fever vaccine.

This chain uses TRBV7-6 with TRBJ1-6, with D possibly TRBD1 on 6 matching bases. The CDR3 has 15 amino acids. V dropped 3 bases and J dropped 8 bases, with 14 bases sitting between them. The germline V gene encodes CDR1 SGHVS and CDR2 FNYEAQ. The CDR3 loop reads CASSLQGRPDSPLHF. CDR3 sequence (DNA): TGTGCCAGCAGCTTGCAGGGGAGGCCTGATTCACCCCTCCACTTT.

The V and J genes are TRBV7-6 and TRBJ2-1; maybe TRBD2 (5 bases). V was pared by 1 base and J by 7 bases, with 14 bases between. The CDR3 length is 15 residues. Per the germline V gene, CDR1 is SGHVS and CDR2 is FNYEAQ. CDR3 DNA sequence: TGTGCCAGCAGCTTAGGTAGCCTAGCCGTAAATGAGCAGTTCTTC. This sequence encodes CASSLGSLAVNEQFF.

This chain uses TRBV10-3 with TRBJ2-2; perhaps TRBD1 as D (6 bases). Germline-derived CDR1 and CDR2 are ENHRY and SYGVKD. The CDR3 has 13 amino acids. Deletions cut 5 bases from V and 8 bases from J, with 12 bases between. CDR3 region: CAISSGDGGELFF. The CDR3 DNA is TGTGCCATCAGTTCAGGGGACGGAGGGGAGCTGTTTTTT.

The V and J genes are TRBV7-7 and TRBJ2-1; D is possibly TRBD1 (7 bases). The CDR3 loop spans 13 amino acids. Trimming removed 5 bases at V and 10 bases at J, with 15 bases between. Germline V gives CDR1 SSHAT, CDR2 FNYEAQ (reference sequence). This CDR3 reads CASSQGGGREQFF. CDR3 in DNA: TGTGCCAGCAGCCAAGGAGGGGGCCGGGAGCAGTTCTTC.

This chain uses TRBV6-1 with TRBJ2-5; 9 bases map to TRBD1. The length of the CDR3 is 16 residues. Germline trimming cut 4 bases from V and 5 bases from J; bases unmatched to any gene: 11. Germline CDR1 MNHNS, CDR2 SASEGT. The CDR3, as DNA: TGTGCCAGCAGTGCAAGCCCGGGACAGGGAGGGGAGACCCAGTACTTC. Translation: CASSASPGQGGETQYF.

This clonotype was observed a few times. The chain couples TRBV7-9 to TRBJ2-3; tentative D call: TRBD2 (6 bases). V lost 4 bases, J lost 2 bases, and 10 bases lay in between. This CDR3 has 14 amino acids. The germline gives CDR1 SEHNR, CDR2 FQNEAQ (reference sequence). The CDR3 loop reads CASSWTKNTDTQYF. The CDR3 DNA is TGTGCCAGCAGCTGGACTAAAAACACAGATACGCAGTATTTT.

CDR3 protein: CATGDPRSQYF. Written as DNA, the CDR3 is TGTGCCACCGGGGATCCTAGGTCGCAGTATTTT. V usage is TRBV24-1 and J usage is TRBJ2-3, with D hard to call. Trimming took 9 bases from V and 10 from J, leaving 13 bases between them. The CDR3 extends over 11 amino acids. Germline CDR1 reads KGHDR; CDR2 reads SFDVKD.

The V call is TRBV5-4, the J call TRBJ2-7; D is undetermined. This CDR3 region has 12 residues. Germline CDR1 is SGHNT and CDR2 is YYREEE (reference sequence). Trimming took off 4 bases at V and 8 bases at J, with 13 bases between the two ends. CDR3 DNA: TGTGCCAGCAGCGCCGATGGCAGTAAGCAGTACTTC. Translation gives CASSADGSKQYF.

This clonotype was counted many times. CDR3 DNA sequence: TGTGCCAGCAGCCAGACTAGCGGGGGTGGTGAGACCCAGTACTTC. The encoded protein is CASSQTSGGGETQYF. V and J are TRBV11-2 and TRBJ2-5; 12 bases match TRBD2. The CDR3 runs 15 residues. V dropped 5 bases and J dropped 5; count of bases not matched to a gene: 6. Germline CDR1 reads SGHAT; CDR2 reads FQNNGV.

The rearrangement uses TRBV10-2 and TRBJ2-3, with D possibly matching TRBD1 (5 bases). The CDR3 has 13 amino acids. Trimming pared 2 bases from V and 5 bases from J, leaving 8 bases between. CDR1 and CDR2 from the germline V gene are WSHSY and SAAADI. Here the CDR3 DNA reads TGCGCCAGCAGTGAGCAGGGTCAAGATACGCAGTATTTT. This sequence encodes CASSEQGQDTQYF.

Ten or more counts support this clonotype. The CDR3 is CASSSSRGETQYF. The CDR3 nucleotides read TGTGCCAGCAGCTCCTCCCGTGGGGAGACCCAGTACTTC. The chain has TRBV7-2 and TRBJ2-5, with D hard to call. The CDR3 runs to 13 residues. V dropped 4 bases and J dropped 5 bases, with 11 bases sitting between them. Looked up from germline, CDR1 is SGHTA and CDR2 is FQGNSA.

This clonotype was detected a few times. The V gene is TRBV11-2, the J gene TRBJ2-1, with TRBD2 identical over 8 bases. There are 16 residues in the CDR3. Per the germline V gene, CDR1 is SGHAT and CDR2 is FQNNGV. Trimming took 5 bases from V and 3 from J; bases not matched to a gene: 9. The CDR3 DNA sequence: TGTGCCAGCAGCCCCATTCGGGGGGGCGACTACAATGAGCAGTTCTTC. It yields the protein CASSPIRGGDYNEQFF.

There are many counts of this clonotype. This chain connects TRBV5-6 to TRBJ2-5, with D perhaps matching TRBD2 (6 bases). With 1 base removed from V and 7 bases from J, the gap between germline ends came to 14 bases. The germline gives CDR1 SGHDT, CDR2 YYEEEE. The length of the CDR3 is 14 residues. CDR3 DNA sequence: TGTGCCAGCAGCTTGAACGGGGGATCGGGGACCCAGTACTTC. Translating it yields CASSLNGGSGTQYF.

This clonotype came up a few times. The chain links TRBV6-5 to TRBJ1-1; D is perhaps TRBD1 (6 bases). Trimming shortened V by 4 bases and J by 7 bases, and 13 bases separated the two germline ends. CDR1 is MNHEY, CDR2 SVGAGI, per germline. This CDR3 comprises 13 residues. As DNA, the CDR3 is TGTGCCAGCAGTTTCAGCCAGGACAGTGAAGCTTTCTTT. This gives the protein CASSFSQDSEAFF.

This clonotype was counted between two and nine times. V is TRBV13 and J is TRBJ1-2; D unclear. Trimming took off 1 base at V and 3 bases at J, with 18 bases between the two ends. Looked up from germline, CDR1 is PRHDT and CDR2 is FYEKMQ (reference sequence). The CDR3 is made up of 17 amino acids. In nucleotides, the CDR3 is TGTGCCAGCAGCTTAGCCAGGACGCTTTCCGGGGACTATGGCTACACCTTC. Its protein product is CASSLARTLSGDYGYTF.

The chain links TRBV6-1 to TRBJ1-1; D is undetermined. This CDR3 comprises 15 residues. Germline CDR1 reads MNHNS; CDR2 reads SASEGT. Trimming took off 7 bases at V and 7 bases at J, with 22 bases between the two ends. CDR3 amino acids: CASNYLPRKTGEAFF. As DNA, the CDR3 is TGTGCCAGCAACTACCTCCCTAGGAAAACGGGTGAAGCTTTCTTT.

The V call is TRBV24-1, the J call TRBJ2-1; D remains unclear. CDR3 size: 14 residues. Germline CDR1 is KGHDR and CDR2 is SFDVKD. Trimming took 0 bases from V and 9 from J, leaving 11 bases between them. The CDR3 DNA reads as TGTGCCACCAGTGATTTGTTCAGGTCAAGTGAGCAGTTCTTC. Its protein product is CATSDLFRSSEQFF.

This clonotype was observed a few times. The CDR3 loop reads CASTLAGGTSTDTQYF. The CDR3 region has the DNA TGTGCCAGCACCCTAGCGGGGGGGACTAGCACAGATACGCAGTATTTT. The V and J genes are TRBV7-6 and TRBJ2-3, with 12 nucleotides matching TRBD2. CDR3 length: 16 amino acids. The germline V gene encodes CDR1 SGHVS and CDR2 FNYEAQ. V trimming: 7 bases; J trimming: 0 bases; junction bases outside the gene matches: 5.

This clonotype was seen only a few times. The rearrangement uses TRBV6-2 or TRBV6-3 and TRBJ2-2; possibly TRBD1 for D (6 bases). The CDR3 is 13 amino acids. Germline V CDR1 and CDR2: MNHEY, SVGEGT. The ends were cut back, 6 bases at V and 3 bases at J, with 8 bases in the middle. This CDR3 reads CASRQGYTGELFF. CDR3 DNA: TGTGCCAGCAGACAGGGTTACACCGGGGAGCTGTTTTTT.

The J gene is TRBJ2-5, the V gene TRBV4-1; perhaps TRBD1 as D (5 bases). This CDR3 is built from 18 residues. Per germline, CDR1 MGHRA and CDR2 YSYEKL. V dropped 1 base and J dropped 0 bases, with 18 bases sitting between them. CDR3 protein: CASSQVPYRRDDQETQYF. For the CDR3, the DNA is TGCGCCAGCAGCCAAGTCCCCTACAGGAGAGACGACCAAGAGACCCAGTACTTC.

This clonotype has a count of ten or more. J is TRBJ2-1 and V is TRBV15, with D perhaps being TRBD1 or TRBD2 (5 bases each). Germline V gene lookup returns CDR1 LNHNV and CDR2 YYDKDF (reference sequence). This CDR3 is built from 14 residues. V dropped 0 bases and J dropped 12 bases, with 15 bases sitting between them. CDR3 sequence (DNA): TGTGCCACCAGCAGAGATCTGGGGGAGATGGGGCAGTTCTTC. Residues: CATSRDLGEMGQFF.

This clonotype was observed a handful of times. V and J are TRBV11-2 and TRBJ2-5; maybe TRBD1 (5 bases). Trimming pared 8 bases from V and 5 bases from J, leaving 15 bases between. Per the germline V gene, CDR1 is SGHAT and CDR2 is FQNNGV. The CDR3 extends over 13 amino acids. CDR3 sequence: CASQGTGDETQYF. The DNA of the CDR3 is TGTGCCAGCCAGGGTACGGGCGACGAGACCCAGTACTTC.

The chain has TRBV5-1 and TRBJ2-3, with D possibly matching TRBD2 (6 bases). The CDR3 has 16 residues. V lost 1 base, J lost 0 bases, and 12 bases lay in between. Germline V CDR1 and CDR2: SGHRS, YFSETQ. The CDR3, as DNA: TGCGCCAGCAGCTTGACTATAGCGGTTAGCACAGATACGCAGTATTTT. Its protein is CASSLTIAVSTDTQYF.

J is TRBJ2-2 and V is TRBV7-9; tentatively, D is TRBD1 (6 bases). Looked up from germline, CDR1 is SEHNR and CDR2 is FQNEAQ (reference sequence). V was pared by 5 bases and J by 4 bases, with 17 bases between. The CDR3 extends over 16 amino acids. The CDR3 reads CASSPWSDRPTGELFF. CDR3 bases: TGTGCCAGCAGCCCGTGGTCAGACAGGCCCACCGGGGAGCTGTTTTTT. The full variable domain, rest sourced from reference TRBV7-9 and TRBJ2-2, is DTGVSQNPRHKITKRGQNVTFRCDPISEHNRLYWYRQTLGQGPEFLTYFQNEAQLEKSRLLSDRFSAERPKGSFSTLEIQRTEQGDSAMYLCASSPWSDRPTGELFFGEGSRLTVL.

J is TRBJ1-2 and V is TRBV7-9, with 9 bases aligning to TRBD1. This CDR3 has 16 residues. Germline CDR1 and CDR2: SEHNR and FQNEAQ (reference sequence). V lost 1 base, J lost 7 bases, and 10 bases stayed unmatched. In nucleotides, the CDR3 is TGTGCCAGCAGCTTAGGTGGGACAGGGTCGAGCTCTGGCTACACCTTC. Its translation: CASSLGGTGSSSGYTF.